The present TCR beta chain was sequenced within a study of T cell repertoires and HLA-DP antigens. To note about this clone: No antigen is known for it.

Deletions cut 5 bases from V and 3 bases from J, with 20 bases between. In germline, CDR1 is SGHAT, CDR2 FQNNGV. CDR3 length equals 18 residues. Sequencing used immunoSEQ multiplex PCR; TCRdb keeps in-frame clones, though not all of them. The sample carries fewer than 95,000 clones, approximately 86% recorded once. The material sequenced was CD4+ T cells from PBMCs. The rearrangement joins TRBV11-2 to TRBJ2-6, with a weak D call TRBD1 (7 bases). The sequence was obtained from a man aged 45-60 years in good health and CMV-seronegative. DNA for the CDR3: TGTGCCAGCAGCGGGAGGACAGGCCCTAAATATGGGGCCAACGTCCTGACTTTC. This sequence encodes CASSGRTGPKYGANVLTF.